This TCR beta chain was recorded in a study of OX40 agonist ivuxolimab in advanced cancers. Background on the whole study: Ivuxolimab was an agonistic, fully human IgG2 monoclonal antibody directed against OX40 (CD134), a costimulatory receptor. Intravenous ivuxolimab was administered to patients every 2 weeks at six dose levels: 0.01, 0.1, 0.3, 1.5, 3 and 10 mg/kg. Among the roughly 50 dose-escalation patients, around 20 had hepatocellular carcinoma, 15 or so melanoma, 9 renal cell carcinoma and 9 head and neck cancer. A male proportion of around 81% and a mean age of roughly 55 years, ranging from roughly 23 to 85, were recorded for the dose-escalation cohort. Prior anti-PD-1, anti-PD-L1 or anti-CTLA-4 therapy was permitted, and checkpoint inhibitors had been received by around 39% of dose-escalation patients. Partial responses were achieved by three dose-escalation patients, of whom one had hepatocellular carcinoma and two had cutaneous melanoma. The point of sequencing TCRbeta in the periphery was to test whether ivuxolimab changed TCR sequence diversity and drove clonal T-cell expansion. The monotherapy dose-escalation portion (N ≈ 52 patients) of the phase I ivuxolimab trial is reported in the paper.

Via the germline V gene, CDR1 is SGHRS and CDR2 YFSETQ. The CDR3, cysteine through phenylalanine, is 15 amino acids long. The only DNA kept is the CDR3, 45 bases in frame from the first base. V and J lose 4 bases and 8 bases, and a span of 21 bases separates them. Genomic DNA was isolated from the sorted cells so that the TCRbeta CDR3 region could be sequenced. The immunoSEQ Assay was used for sequencing of TCRbeta CDR3 regions. In its TCRdb copy, this immuneACCESS table keeps in-frame sequences only and misses some clones. Where compared with another copy, unresolved V genes explain less than half of these, and the others have no known cause. The sample has over 40,000 clones on record, about 85% of them singletons. Approximately 7.5% of the sample lies in the top ten. The study at large found these results: Low levels of normalized T-cell clonal expansion were also seen in some patients who did not respond. Partial responders in the 0.1-3.0 mg/kg groups had among the lowest normalized peripheral clonal expansion, especially among CD8+ T cells. At doses of 0.1 to 3.0 mg/kg, clonal expansion of both CD4+ and CD8+ blood T cells was observed from baseline to week 6. On average, CD8+ T cells showed more expanded clones than CD4+ T cells after ivuxolimab. Antigen specificity was not determined for the clonally expanded peripheral T cells.

Patients with a history of autoimmune disease or receiving systemic immunosuppression were excluded from the trial. In every dose cohort, peripheral blood was drawn for TCR sequencing at baseline, cycle 4 day 1, and cycle 7 day 1. Samples came from an open-label, multicenter, first-in-human phase I dose-escalation trial of ivuxolimab. Adults with locally advanced or metastatic melanoma, renal cell carcinoma, hepatocellular carcinoma or head and neck squamous cell carcinoma were enrolled in the trial. Before TCR sequencing, CD4+ T cells and CD8+ T cells from peripheral blood were sorted into separate populations. In the case of this clone: Its recognized antigen is unknown. Base qualities are not provided; no much larger clone lies one nucleotide away.

This receptor chain uses TRBV5-1 and TRBJ1-1; the D region possibly corresponds to TRBD1 (5 bases align). The material sequenced was CD4+ or CD8+ T cells sorted from blood, taken in a trial of the OX40 agonist ivuxolimab. This TCR came from an adult with an advanced solid tumor such as melanoma, head and neck, liver or kidney cancer. The CDR3 amino acid sequence is: CASSGTGTPGLEAFF. The nucleotides read TGCGCCAGCAGCGGTACCGGGACCCCGGGCCTAGAAGCTTTCTTT.